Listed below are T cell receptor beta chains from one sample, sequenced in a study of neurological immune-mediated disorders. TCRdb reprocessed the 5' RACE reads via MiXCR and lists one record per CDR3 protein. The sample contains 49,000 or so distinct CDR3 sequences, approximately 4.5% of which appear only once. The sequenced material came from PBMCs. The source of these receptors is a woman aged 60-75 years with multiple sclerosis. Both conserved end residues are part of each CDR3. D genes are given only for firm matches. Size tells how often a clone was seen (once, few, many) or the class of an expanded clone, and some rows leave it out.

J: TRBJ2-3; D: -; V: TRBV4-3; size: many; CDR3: CASSQEWESTQYF; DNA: TGCGCCAGCAGCCAAGAGTGGGAGAGTACGCAGTATTTT
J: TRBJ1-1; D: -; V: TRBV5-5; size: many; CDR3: CASSPWGLNTEAFF; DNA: TGTGCCAGCAGCCCATGGGGGTTGAACACTGAAGCTTTCTTT
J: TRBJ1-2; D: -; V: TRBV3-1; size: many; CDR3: CASSRTYRRPRDGYTF; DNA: TGTGCCAGCAGTCGAACGTACAGGAGGCCCCGGGATGGCTACACCTTC
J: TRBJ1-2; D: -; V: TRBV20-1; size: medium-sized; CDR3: CSARARGGPYGYTF; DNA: TGCAGTGCTAGAGCCCGGGGGGGCCCGTATGGCTACACCTTC
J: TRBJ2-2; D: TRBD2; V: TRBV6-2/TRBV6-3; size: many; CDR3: CASSHGGGYTTGELFF; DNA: TGTGCCAGCAGTCACGGCGGGGGTTATACGACCGGGGAGCTGTTTTTT
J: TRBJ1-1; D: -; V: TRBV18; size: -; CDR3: CASSPRAGEAFF; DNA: TGTGCCAGCTCACCACGCGCCGGTGAAGCTTTCTTT
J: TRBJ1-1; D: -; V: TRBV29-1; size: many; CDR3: CSVGEGYTEAFF; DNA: TGCAGCGTTGGGGAAGGATACACTGAAGCTTTCTTT
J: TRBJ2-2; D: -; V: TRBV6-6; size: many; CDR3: CASSPAGTATGELFF; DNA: TGTGCCAGCAGCCCGGCCGGGACCGCCACCGGGGAGCTGTTTTTT
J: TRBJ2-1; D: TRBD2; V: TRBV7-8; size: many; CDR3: CASSYLSSGDMNEQFF; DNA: TGTGCCAGCAGCTACCTCTCGAGCGGGGATATGAATGAGCAGTTCTTC
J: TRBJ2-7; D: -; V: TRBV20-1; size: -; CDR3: CSARTDSPIYEQYF; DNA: TGCAGTGCGCGCACGGATTCCCCAATCTACGAGCAGTACTTC
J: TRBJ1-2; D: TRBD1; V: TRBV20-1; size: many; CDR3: CSAPQGANGYTF; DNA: TGCAGTGCTCCTCAGGGGGCTAATGGCTACACCTTC
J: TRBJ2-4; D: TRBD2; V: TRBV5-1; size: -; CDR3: CASSAGIAGIQYF; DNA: TGCGCCAGCAGCGCGGGAATAGCGGGTATTCAGTACTTC
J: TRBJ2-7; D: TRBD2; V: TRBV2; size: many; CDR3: CASSGLGTSGGEQYF; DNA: TGTGCCAGCAGTGGTTTAGGGACTAGCGGGGGCGAGCAGTACTTC
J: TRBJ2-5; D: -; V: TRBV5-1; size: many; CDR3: CASSLGGSPGAQETQYF; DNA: TGCGCCAGCAGCTTGGGTGGAAGCCCAGGGGCCCAAGAGACCCAGTACTTC
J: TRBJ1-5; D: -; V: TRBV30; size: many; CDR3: CAWSGSGQPQHF; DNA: TGTGCCTGGTCTGGAAGTGGGCAGCCCCAGCATTTT
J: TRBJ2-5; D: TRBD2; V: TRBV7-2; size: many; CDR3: CASSLGLAGLLQETQYF; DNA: TGTGCCAGCAGCTTAGGACTAGCGGGCTTACTACAAGAGACCCAGTACTTC
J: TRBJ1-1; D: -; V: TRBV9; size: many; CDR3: CASSSEGRQNTEAFF; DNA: TGTGCCAGCAGCTCGGAGGGGCGGCAGAACACTGAAGCTTTCTTT
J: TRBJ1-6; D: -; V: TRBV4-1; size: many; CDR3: CASSQDIVRQNQYNSPLHF; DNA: TGCGCCAGCAGCCAAGATATAGTGAGACAGAATCAATATAATTCACCCCTCCACTTT
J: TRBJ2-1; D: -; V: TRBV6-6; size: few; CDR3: CASSMGGGFGEQFF; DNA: TGTGCCAGCAGCATGGGAGGAGGGTTTGGTGAGCAGTTCTTC
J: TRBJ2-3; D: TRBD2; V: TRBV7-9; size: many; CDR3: CASSLLAGRQVGTDTQYF; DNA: TGTGCCAGCAGCCTACTAGCGGGGCGACAGGTGGGCACAGATACGCAGTATTTT
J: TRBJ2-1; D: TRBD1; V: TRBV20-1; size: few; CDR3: CSGYRDRHNEQFF; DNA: TGCAGTGGATACCGGGACAGGCACAATGAGCAGTTCTTC
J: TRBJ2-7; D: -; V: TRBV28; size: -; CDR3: CASSLVFGEQYF; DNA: TGTGCCAGCAGTCTCGTGTTCGGTGAGCAGTACTTC
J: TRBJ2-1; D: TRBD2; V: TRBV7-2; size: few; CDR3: CASSLVREGPYNEQFF; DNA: TGTGCCAGCAGCTTAGTGCGGGAGGGCCCCTACAATGAGCAGTTCTTC
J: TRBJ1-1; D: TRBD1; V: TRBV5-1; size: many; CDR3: CASSYSGGTEAFF; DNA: TGCGCCAGCAGCTACTCAGGGGGCACTGAAGCTTTCTTT
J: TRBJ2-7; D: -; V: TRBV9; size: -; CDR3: CASSVGEAAYEQYF; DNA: TGTGCCAGCAGCGTAGGGGAGGCGGCCTACGAGCAGTACTTC
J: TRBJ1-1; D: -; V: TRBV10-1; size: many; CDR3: CASSESGEGMEAFF; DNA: TGCGCCAGCAGTGAGTCGGGGGAGGGCATGGAAGCTTTCTTT
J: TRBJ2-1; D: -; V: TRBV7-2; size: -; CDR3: CASSLEATRPVEQFF; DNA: TGTGCCAGCAGCTTAGAGGCTACCCGCCCGGTGGAGCAGTTCTTC
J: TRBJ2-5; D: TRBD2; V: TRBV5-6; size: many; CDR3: CASIRGLAGGETQYF; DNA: TGTGCCAGCATACGTGGACTAGCGGGGGGAGAGACCCAGTACTTC
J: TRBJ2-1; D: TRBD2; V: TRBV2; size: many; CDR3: CASSLAGGRTYNEQFF; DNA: TGTGCCAGCAGTTTAGCGGGAGGGAGGACCTACAATGAGCAGTTCTTC
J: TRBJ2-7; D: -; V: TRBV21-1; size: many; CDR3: CASSIPGLAETYEQYF; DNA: TGTGCCAGCAGCATCCCGGGACTAGCGGAGACCTACGAGCAGTACTTC
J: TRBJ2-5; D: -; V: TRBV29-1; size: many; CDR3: CSVVPPQGGRQETQYF; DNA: TGCAGCGTCGTACCACCACAGGGGGGGAGGCAAGAGACCCAGTACTTC
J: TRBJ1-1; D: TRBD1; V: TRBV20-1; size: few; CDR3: CSASSQGPSAAFF; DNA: TGCAGTGCTAGTTCACAGGGGCCCTCAGCCGCTTTCTTT
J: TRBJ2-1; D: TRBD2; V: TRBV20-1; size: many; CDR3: CSAMGLAGSYNEQFF; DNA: TGCAGTGCTATGGGACTAGCGGGGTCCTACAATGAGCAGTTCTTC
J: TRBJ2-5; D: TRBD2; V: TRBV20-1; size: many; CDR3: CSARRPGRVAGKETQYF; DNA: TGCAGTGCTAGACGGCCCGGGCGGGTAGCGGGGAAAGAGACCCAGTACTTC
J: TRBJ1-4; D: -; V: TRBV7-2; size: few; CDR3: CASSLGHSNEKLFF; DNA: TGTGCCAGCAGCTTAGGACATAGCAATGAAAAACTGTTTTTT
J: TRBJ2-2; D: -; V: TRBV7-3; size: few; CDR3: CASSVGTNTGELFF; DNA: TGTGCCAGCAGCGTCGGGACCAACACCGGGGAGCTGTTTTTT
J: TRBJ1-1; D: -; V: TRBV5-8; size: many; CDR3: CASSPPIGGRRFF; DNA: TGTGCCAGCAGCCCCCCTATCGGGGGGCGAAGGTTCTTT
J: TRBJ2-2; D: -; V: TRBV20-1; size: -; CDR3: CSARDQASANTGELFF; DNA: TGCAGTGCTAGAGATCAGGCTAGCGCGAACACCGGGGAGCTGTTTTTT
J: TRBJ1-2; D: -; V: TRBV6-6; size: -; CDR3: CASRGGEGISGYGYTF; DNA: TGTGCCAGCAGAGGGGGGGAGGGGATTTCGGGCTATGGCTACACCTTC
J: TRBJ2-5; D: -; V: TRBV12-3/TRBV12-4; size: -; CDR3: CASSFKETQYF; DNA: TGTGCCAGCAGTTTTAAAGAGACCCAGTACTTC
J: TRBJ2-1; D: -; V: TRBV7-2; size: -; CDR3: CASSLPRRDNEQFF; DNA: TGTGCCAGCAGCTTACCCAGGCGGGACAATGAGCAGTTCTTC
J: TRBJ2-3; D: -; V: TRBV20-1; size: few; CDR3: CSAPSWGHTDTQYF; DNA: TGCAGTGCTCCTTCCTGGGGGCACACAGATACGCAGTATTTT
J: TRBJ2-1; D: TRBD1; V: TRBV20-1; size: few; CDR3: CSARPPGTGYNEQFF; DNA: TGCAGTGCTAGGCCCCCCGGGACAGGATACAATGAGCAGTTCTTC
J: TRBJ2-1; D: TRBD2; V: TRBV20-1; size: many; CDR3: CSARDPGLAGGNEQFF; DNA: TGCAGTGCTAGAGACCCCGGACTAGCGGGGGGAAATGAGCAGTTCTTC
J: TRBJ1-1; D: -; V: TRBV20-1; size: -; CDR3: CSASRWQNTEAFF; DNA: TGCAGTGCTAGCCGGTGGCAGAACACTGAAGCTTTCTTT
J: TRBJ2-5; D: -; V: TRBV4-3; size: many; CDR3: CASSQEGTLGETQYF; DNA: TGCGCCAGCAGCCAAGAGGGGACCCTGGGGGAGACCCAGTACTTC
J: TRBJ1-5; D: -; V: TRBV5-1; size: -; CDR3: CASSLGGQEQPQNF; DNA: TGCGCCAGCAGTCTGGGGGGGCAGGAACAGCCCCAGAATTTT
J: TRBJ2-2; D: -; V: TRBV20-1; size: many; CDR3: CSARDRRGELFF; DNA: TGCAGTGCTAGAGATAGACGCGGGGAGCTGTTTTTT
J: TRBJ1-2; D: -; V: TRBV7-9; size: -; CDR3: CASSRKGFYGYTF; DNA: TGTGCCAGCAGCCGGAAGGGCTTCTATGGCTACACCTTC
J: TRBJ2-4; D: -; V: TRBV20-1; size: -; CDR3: CSARMMGPNIQYF; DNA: TGCAGTGCTAGAATGATGGGACCTAACATTCAGTACTTC
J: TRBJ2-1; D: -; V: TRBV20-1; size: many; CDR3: CSADVNNEQFF; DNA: TGCAGTGCCGATGTTAATAATGAGCAGTTCTTC
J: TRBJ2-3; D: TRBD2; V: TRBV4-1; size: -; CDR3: CTSSPRRGETSGSIETDTQYF; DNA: TGCACCAGCAGCCCACGCCGGGGAGAGACTAGCGGGAGCATTGAGACAGATACGCAGTATTTT
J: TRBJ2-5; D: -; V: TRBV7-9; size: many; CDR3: CASSLGTASQETQYF; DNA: TGTGCCAGCAGCTTAGGGACAGCCTCCCAAGAGACCCAGTACTTC
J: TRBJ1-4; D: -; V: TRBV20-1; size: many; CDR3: CSARDPGPEKLFF; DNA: TGCAGTGCTAGAGATCCGGGACCGGAAAAACTGTTTTTT
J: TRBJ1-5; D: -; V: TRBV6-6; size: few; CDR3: CASRDTYLASNQPQHF; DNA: TGTGCCAGCAGGGACACGTACCTGGCTAGCAATCAGCCCCAGCATTTT
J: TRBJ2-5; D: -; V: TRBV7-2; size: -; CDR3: CASSFSGALRETQYF; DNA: TGTGCCAGCAGCTTCTCAGGGGCACTCCGAGAGACCCAGTACTTC
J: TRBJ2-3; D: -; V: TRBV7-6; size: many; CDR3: CASSPIFPDTQYF; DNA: TGTGCCAGCAGCCCCATCTTCCCAGATACGCAGTATTTT
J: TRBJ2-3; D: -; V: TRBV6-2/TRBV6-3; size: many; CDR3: CASSRTNGADTQYF; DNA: TGTGCCAGCAGCCGGACTAACGGGGCAGATACGCAGTATTTT
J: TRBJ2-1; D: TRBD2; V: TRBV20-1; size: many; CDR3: CSAQNWREPSYNEQFF; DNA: TGCAGTGCCCAGAATTGGCGGGAGCCCTCCTACAATGAGCAGTTCTTC
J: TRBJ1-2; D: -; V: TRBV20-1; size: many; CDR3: CSANAGGLFYGYTF; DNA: TGCAGTGCTAACGCCGGGGGACTATTCTATGGCTACACCTTC